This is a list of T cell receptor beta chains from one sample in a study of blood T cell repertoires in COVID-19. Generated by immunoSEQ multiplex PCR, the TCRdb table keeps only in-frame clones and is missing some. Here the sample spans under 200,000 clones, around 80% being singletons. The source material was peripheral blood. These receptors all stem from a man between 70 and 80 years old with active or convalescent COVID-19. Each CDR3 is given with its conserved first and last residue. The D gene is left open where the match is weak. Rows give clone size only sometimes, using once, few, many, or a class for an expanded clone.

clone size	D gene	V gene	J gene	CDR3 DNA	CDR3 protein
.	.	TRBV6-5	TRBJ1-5	TGTGCCAGTCAGGACAGTATTAATAGCAATCAGCCCCAGCATTTT	CASQDSINSNQPQHF
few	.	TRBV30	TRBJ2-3	TGTGCCTGGGCGGGACAGAAAAGGGATACGCAGTATTTT	CAWAGQKRDTQYF
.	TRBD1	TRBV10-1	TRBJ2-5	TGCGCCAGCAGCACCTCGGGAGGACAGGGGGAAGAGACCCAGTACTTC	CASSTSGGQGEETQYF
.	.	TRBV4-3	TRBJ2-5	TGCGCCAGCAGCCAAGCGCCAGGGGCGTGGGAGACCCAGTACTTC	CASSQAPGAWETQYF
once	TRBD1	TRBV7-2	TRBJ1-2	TGTGCCACAAGCGGCGCCGAGGGACAGATCTACGGCTACACCTTC	CATSGAEGQIYGYTF
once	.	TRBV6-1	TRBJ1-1	TGTGCCAGCAGTGAAGGTTTTGATAGAGCTTTCTTT	CASSEGFDRAFF
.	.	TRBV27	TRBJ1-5	TGTGCCAGCAGTTCCGCGGGGGGTCAGCCCCAGCATTTT	CASSSAGGQPQHF
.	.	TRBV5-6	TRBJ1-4	TGTGCCAGCAGCTGGAGGGATGGGGAAAATGAAAAACTGTTTTTT	CASSWRDGENEKLFF
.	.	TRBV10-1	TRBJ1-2	TGCGCCAGCATCCATGGGGCCCATCCTCTGTATACTTATGGCTACACCTTC	CASIHGAHPLYTYGYTF
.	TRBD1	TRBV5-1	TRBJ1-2	TGCGCCAGCAGCATAGGACAGGGACCCTATGGCTACACCTTC	CASSIGQGPYGYTF
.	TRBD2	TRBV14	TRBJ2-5	TGTGCCAGCAGCCCTTGGACTAGCGGGGAAGAGACCCAGTACTTC	CASSPWTSGEETQYF
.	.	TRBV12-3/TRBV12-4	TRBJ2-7	TGTGCCTCCAGTGAGGATTTGGGCGAGCAGTACTTC	CASSEDLGEQYF
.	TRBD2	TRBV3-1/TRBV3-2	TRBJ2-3	TGTGCCAGCAGCCAAGAAGCCCTAATGGGGGGGGTTACAGATACGCAGTATTTT	CASSQEALMGGVTDTQYF
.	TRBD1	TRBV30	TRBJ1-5	TGTGCCTGTGAGTCAGGGGGAGGCAATCAGCCCCAGCATTTT	CACESGGGNQPQHF
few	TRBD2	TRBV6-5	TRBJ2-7	TGTGCCAGCAGTTACTCGAGGACTAGAGGCTCCTACGAGCAGTACTTC	CASSYSRTRGSYEQYF
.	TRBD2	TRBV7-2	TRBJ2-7	TGTGCCAGCAGCTTAATGGCTAGCGGGAATGGTGAGCAGTACTTC	CASSLMASGNGEQYF
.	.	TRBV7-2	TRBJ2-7	TGTGCCAGCAGCCCCAGCCGAGGACTGGCGTACGAGCAGTACTTC	CASSPSRGLAYEQYF
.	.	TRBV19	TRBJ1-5	TGTGCCAGTAGTATCCGGGACAACAATCAGCCCCAGCATTTT	CASSIRDNNQPQHF
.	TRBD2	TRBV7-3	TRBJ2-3	TGTGCCAGCAGCCTAGGGACTAGCGGGAGAAGGGCAGATACGCAGTATTTT	CASSLGTSGRRADTQYF
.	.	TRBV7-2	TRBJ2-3	TGTGCCAGCAGCTTCACGACAACAGATACGCAGTATTTT	CASSFTTTDTQYF
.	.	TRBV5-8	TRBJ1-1	TGTGCCAGCAGCTTTCGCAGGGACACTGAAGCTTTCTTT	CASSFRRDTEAFF
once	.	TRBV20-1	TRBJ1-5	TGCAGTGCTAGTATCTACAATCAGCCCCAGCATTTT	CSASIYNQPQHF
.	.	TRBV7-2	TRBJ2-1	TGTGCCAGCAGCGCGGGTGACGGTGAGCAGTTCTTC	CASSAGDGEQFF
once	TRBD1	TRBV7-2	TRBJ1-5	TGTGCCAGCAGCTTACGGGACAGGGACTATAGCAATCAGCCCCAGCATTTT	CASSLRDRDYSNQPQHF
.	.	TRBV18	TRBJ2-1	TGTGCCAGCTCACCACGCCAGGGTCATGAGCAGTTCTTC	CASSPRQGHEQFF
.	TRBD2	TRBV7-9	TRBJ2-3	TGTGCCAGCAGCTCCCAGCGGGGGGGCCTGACAGATACGCAGTATTTT	CASSSQRGGLTDTQYF
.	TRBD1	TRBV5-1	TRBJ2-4	TGCGCCAGCAGCCTGACAGGGGATTTGGACATTCAGTACTTC	CASSLTGDLDIQYF
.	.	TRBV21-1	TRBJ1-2	TGTGCCAGCAGCAAATACGACCAAGGGACTTCGGACAGGAATAAGGACTATGGCTACACCTTC	CASSKYDQGTSDRNKDYGYTF
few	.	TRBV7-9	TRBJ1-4	TGTGCCAGCAGCTTAGGGCAGATTAATGAAAAACTGTTTTTT	CASSLGQINEKLFF
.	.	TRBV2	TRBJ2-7	TGTGCCAGCAGGGAGGACCTCTCCTACGAGCAGTACTTC	CASREDLSYEQYF
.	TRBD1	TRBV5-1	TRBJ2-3	TGCGCCAGCAGGACCGGCTCCGCACAGGGGGGCACAGATACGCAGTATTTT	CASRTGSAQGGTDTQYF
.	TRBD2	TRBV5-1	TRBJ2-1	TGCGCCAGCAGCTCACGCCCGGGCCTAGCGGACAATGAGCAGTTCTTC	CASSSRPGLADNEQFF
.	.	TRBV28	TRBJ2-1	TGTGCCAGCAGCCCCGGGGTCCCCTTGGAGCAGTTCTTC	CASSPGVPLEQFF
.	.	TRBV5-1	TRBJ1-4	TGCGCCAGCAGCTTGGAGGACGCCCCTCAGGGGCTGTTTTTT	CASSLEDAPQGLFF
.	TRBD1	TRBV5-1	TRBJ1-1	TGCGCCAGCAGCCAGGGACAGGTTGCCACTGAAGCTTTCTTT	CASSQGQVATEAFF
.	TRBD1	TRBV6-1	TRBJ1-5	TGTGCCAGCAGTGAAGGGTGGGCAGGGGGTAATCAGCCCCAGCATTTT	CASSEGWAGGNQPQHF
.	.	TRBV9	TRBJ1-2	TGTGCCAGCAGCGTAGGGGAGAGCGGCAGGGCGGGGTTTTATGGCTACACCTTC	CASSVGESGRAGFYGYTF
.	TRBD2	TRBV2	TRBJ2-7	TGTGCCAGCAGCCTGGGGACTAGTGCTTACTACGAGCAGTACTTC	CASSLGTSAYYEQYF
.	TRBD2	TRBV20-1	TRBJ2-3	TGCAGTGCTAGTCAGTCGCGGGGGGGGATTGATACGCAGTATTTT	CSASQSRGGIDTQYF
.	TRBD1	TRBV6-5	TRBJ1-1	TGTGCCAGCAGTCCGGGACAGGGGGCTGGTTGGGCTTTCTTT	CASSPGQGAGWAFF
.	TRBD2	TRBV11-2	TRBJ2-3	TGTGCCAGCAGCTTAGAGGCTAGCGGGGGGGCGTGGGATACGCAGTATTTT	CASSLEASGGAWDTQYF
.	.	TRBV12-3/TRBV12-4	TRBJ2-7	TGTGCCAGCAGTGGGCCCTACGAGCAGTACTTC	CASSGPYEQYF
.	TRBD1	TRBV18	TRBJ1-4	TGTGCCAGCGCCAGAACAGGGGTCGAAAAACTGTTTTTT	CASARTGVEKLFF
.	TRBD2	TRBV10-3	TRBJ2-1	TGTGCCATCAGTGGCCAGCGGGGGGGAACTAGCAATGAGCAGTTCTTC	CAISGQRGGTSNEQFF
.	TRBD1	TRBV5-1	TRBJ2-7	TGCGCCAGCAGCCCCGGGACAGGGGGCATTCAATCGTCCTACGAGCAGTACTTC	CASSPGTGGIQSSYEQYF
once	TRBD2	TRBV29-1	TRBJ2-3	TGCAGCGTTGATAGCGGGGGGGTGGTAGATACGCAGTATTTT	CSVDSGGVVDTQYF
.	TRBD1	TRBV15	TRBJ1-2	TGTGCCACCAGCAGAGATGGACAGGGGGGCTATGGCTACACCTTC	CATSRDGQGGYGYTF
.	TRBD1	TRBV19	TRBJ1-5	TGTGCCAGTAGTCGACAGGGATCGGGTCAGCCCCAGCATTTT	CASSRQGSGQPQHF